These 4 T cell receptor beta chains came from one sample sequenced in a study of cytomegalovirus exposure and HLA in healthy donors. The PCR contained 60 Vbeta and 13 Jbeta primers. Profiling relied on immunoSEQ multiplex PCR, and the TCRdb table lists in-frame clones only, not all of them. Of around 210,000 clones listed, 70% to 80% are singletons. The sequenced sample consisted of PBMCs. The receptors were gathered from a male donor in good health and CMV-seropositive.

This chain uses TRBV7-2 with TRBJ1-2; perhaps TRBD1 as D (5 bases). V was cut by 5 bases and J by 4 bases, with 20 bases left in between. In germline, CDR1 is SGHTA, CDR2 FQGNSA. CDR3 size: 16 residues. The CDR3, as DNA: TGTGCCAGCAGCCCGCCCCCCCCACAGGATGCCTATGGCTACACCTTC. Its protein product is CASSPPPPQDAYGYTF.

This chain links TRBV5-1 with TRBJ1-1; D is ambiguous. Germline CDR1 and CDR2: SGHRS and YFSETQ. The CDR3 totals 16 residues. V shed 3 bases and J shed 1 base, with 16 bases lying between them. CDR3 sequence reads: CASSWNIAQANTEAFF. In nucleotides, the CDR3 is TGCGCCAGCAGCTGGAATATAGCGCAGGCGAACACTGAAGCTTTCTTT.

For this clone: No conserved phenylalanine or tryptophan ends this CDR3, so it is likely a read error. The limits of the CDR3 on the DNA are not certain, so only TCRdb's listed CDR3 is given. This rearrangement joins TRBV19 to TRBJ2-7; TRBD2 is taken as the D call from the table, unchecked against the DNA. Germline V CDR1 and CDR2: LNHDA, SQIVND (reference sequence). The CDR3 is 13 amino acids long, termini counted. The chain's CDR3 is CASSIAGTSAFQL.

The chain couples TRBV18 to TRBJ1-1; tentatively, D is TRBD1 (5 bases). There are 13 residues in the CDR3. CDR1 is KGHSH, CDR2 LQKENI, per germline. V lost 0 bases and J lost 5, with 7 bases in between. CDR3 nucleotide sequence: TGTGCCAGCTCACCACCAGGGGAAACTGAAGCTTTCTTT. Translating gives CASSPPGETEAFF.